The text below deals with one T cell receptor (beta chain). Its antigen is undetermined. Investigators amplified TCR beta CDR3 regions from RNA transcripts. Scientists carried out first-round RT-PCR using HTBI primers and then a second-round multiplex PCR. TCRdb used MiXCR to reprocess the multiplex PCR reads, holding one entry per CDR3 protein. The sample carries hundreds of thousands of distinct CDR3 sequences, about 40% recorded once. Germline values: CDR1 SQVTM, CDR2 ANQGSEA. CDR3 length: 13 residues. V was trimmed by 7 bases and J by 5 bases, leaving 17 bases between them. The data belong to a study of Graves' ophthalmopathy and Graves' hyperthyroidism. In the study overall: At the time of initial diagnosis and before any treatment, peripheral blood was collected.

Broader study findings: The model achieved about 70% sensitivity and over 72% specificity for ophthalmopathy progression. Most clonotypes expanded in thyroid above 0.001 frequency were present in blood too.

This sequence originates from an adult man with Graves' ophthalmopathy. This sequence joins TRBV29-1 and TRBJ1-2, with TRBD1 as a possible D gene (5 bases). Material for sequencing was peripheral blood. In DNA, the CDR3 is TGCAGCGCCGCCGCTGGGGCTGGGTATGGCTACACCTTC. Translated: CSAAAGAGYGYTF.